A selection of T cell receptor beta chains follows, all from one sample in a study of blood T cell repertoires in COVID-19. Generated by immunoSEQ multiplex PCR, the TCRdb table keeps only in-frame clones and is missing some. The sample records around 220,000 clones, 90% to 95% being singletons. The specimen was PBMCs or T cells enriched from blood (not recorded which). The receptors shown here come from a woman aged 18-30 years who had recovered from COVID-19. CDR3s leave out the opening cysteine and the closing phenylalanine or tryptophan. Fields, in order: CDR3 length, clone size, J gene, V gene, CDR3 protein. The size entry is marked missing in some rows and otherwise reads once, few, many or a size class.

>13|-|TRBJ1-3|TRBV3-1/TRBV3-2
ASSLTGGSGNTIY
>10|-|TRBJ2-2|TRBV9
ASKGGTGELF
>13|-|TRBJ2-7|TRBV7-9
ASSSSDRGIHEQY
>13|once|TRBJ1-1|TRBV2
ASRGKVTGNTEAF
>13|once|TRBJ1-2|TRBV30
AWSVLRGGDYGYT
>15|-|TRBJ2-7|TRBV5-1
ASSLAGGSVRSYEQY
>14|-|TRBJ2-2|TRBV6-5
ASSYSPGQGIGELF
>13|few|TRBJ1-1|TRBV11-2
ASSPFGGLDTEAF
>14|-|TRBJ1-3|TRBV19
ASSSNRASSGNTIY
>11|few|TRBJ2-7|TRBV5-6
ASSLRGIYEQY
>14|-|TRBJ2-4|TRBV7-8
ASSLESSGGLYIQY
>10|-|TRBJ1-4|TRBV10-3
AVQGSNEKLF
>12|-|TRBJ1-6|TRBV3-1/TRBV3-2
ASSLGQGNSPLH
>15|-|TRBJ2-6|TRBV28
ASSLAGGLSGANVLT
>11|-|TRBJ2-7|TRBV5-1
ASSSSNGDEQY
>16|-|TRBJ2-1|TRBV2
ASSEAWASGRTYNEQF
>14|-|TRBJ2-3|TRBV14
ASSTDRGSGTDTQY
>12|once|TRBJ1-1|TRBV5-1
ASSYRTMNTEAF
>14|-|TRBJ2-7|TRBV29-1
SVGTLRQGSIYEQY
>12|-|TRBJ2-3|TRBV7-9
ASATGSLTDTQY
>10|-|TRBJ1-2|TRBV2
ASRWVSGGYT
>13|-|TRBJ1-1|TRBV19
ATHPGQGKGTEAF